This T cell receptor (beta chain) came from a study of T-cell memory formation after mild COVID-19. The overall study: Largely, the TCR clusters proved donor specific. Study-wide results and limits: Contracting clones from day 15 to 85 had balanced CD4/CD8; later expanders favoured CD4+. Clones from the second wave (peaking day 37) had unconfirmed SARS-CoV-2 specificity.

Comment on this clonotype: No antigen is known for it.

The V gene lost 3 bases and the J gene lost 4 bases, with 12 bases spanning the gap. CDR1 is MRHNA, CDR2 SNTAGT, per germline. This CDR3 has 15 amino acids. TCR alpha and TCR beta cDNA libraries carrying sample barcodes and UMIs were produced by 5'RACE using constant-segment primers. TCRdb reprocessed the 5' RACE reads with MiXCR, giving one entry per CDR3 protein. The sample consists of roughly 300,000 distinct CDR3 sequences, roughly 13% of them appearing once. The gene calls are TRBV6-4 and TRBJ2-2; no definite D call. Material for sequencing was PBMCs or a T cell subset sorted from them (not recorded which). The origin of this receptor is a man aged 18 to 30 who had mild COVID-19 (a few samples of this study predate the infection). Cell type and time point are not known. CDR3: CASSEGPRTTGELFF. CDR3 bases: TGTGCCAGCAGTGAAGGACCACGAACCACCGGGGAGCTGTTTTTT.